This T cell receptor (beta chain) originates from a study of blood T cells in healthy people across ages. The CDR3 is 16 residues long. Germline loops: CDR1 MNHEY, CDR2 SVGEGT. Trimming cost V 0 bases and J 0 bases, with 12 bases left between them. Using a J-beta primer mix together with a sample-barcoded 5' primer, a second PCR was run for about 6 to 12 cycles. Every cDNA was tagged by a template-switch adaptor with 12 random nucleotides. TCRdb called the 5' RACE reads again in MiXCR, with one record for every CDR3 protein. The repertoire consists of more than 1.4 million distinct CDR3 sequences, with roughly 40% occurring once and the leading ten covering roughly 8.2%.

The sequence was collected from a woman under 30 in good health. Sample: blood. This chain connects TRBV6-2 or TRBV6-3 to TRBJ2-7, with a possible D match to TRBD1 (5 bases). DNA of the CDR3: TGTGCCAGCAGTTACTCAAGGACAAAAAGCTCCTACGAGCAGTACTTC. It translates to CASSYSRTKSSYEQYF.